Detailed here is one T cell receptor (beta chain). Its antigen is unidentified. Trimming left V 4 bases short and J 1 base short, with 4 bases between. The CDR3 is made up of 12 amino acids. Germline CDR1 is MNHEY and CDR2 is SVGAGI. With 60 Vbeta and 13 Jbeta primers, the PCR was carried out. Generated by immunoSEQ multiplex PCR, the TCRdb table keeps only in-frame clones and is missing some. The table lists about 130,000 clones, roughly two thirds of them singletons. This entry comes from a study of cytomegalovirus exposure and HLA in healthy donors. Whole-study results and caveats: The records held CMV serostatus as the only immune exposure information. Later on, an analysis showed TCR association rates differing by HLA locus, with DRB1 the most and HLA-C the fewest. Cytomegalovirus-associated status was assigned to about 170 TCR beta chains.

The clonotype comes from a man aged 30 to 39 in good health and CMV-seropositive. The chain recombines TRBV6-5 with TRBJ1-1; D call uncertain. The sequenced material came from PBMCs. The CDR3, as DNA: TGTGCCAGCAGTTCAGGGAACACTGAAGCTTTCTTT. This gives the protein CASSSGNTEAFF.